This T cell receptor beta chain came from a study of T cells after yellow fever vaccination. Background on the study: Preparation of the low-cell-number fractions used SMART-Seq v4 Ultra Low Input.

General study results and limits: From the bulk population, abundant clonotypes could contaminate and appear within FACS-sorted repertoires.

The CDR3 is made up of 14 amino acids. V lost 0 bases and J 6 bases, leaving 11 bases between the germline ends. CDR1 is LGHNA, CDR2 YNFKEQ, per germline. Production of TCR cDNA was by 5'RACE template switching, which also added a universal primer site and UMIs. TCRdb used MiXCR to reprocess the 5' RACE reads, holding one entry per CDR3 protein. This sample has 120,000 or so distinct CDR3 sequences; 8% to 10% occur once, and the top ten carry 30% to 40%. This clonotype was seen only a few times. Its specificity is not known. The V and J genes are TRBV4-2 and TRBJ1-2; maybe TRBD1 (5 bases). The origin of this receptor is a man in his late teens or twenties who received the YFV17D yellow fever vaccine. Sequencing was performed on CD8+ T cells sorted from PBMCs, taken on the day of the yellow fever booster vaccination. CDR3 residues: CASSQETGGDGYTF. The CDR3 DNA follows: TGTGCCAGCAGCCAAGAAACGGGGGGGGATGGCTACACCTTC.